The source of this T cell receptor beta chain is a study of T-cell memory formation after mild COVID-19. As for the study in general: TCR clusters mostly belonged to single donors.

Germline lookup yields CDR1 SGDLS and CDR2 YYNGEE. The V and J ends lost 6 bases and 4 bases respectively, with 16 bases between them. This CDR3 has 14 amino acids. TCR alpha and TCR beta cDNA libraries with sample barcodes and UMIs came from 5'RACE using constant-segment primers. TCRdb re-derived calls from the 5' RACE reads in MiXCR, one entry per CDR3 protein. The repertoire holds 80,000 to 130,000 distinct CDR3 sequences, with 11% as singletons. The clonotype comes from a young man who had mild COVID-19 (a few samples of this study predate the infection). Cell type and time point are not known. The rearrangement uses TRBV9 and TRBJ1-1; the D gene is possibly TRBD1 (5 bases). Sequencing input: PBMCs or a T cell subset sorted from them (not recorded which). CDR3 sequence: CASIEDGGSTEAFF. The CDR3 DNA is TGTGCCAGCATCGAGGACGGGGGGAGCACTGAAGCTTTCTTT.